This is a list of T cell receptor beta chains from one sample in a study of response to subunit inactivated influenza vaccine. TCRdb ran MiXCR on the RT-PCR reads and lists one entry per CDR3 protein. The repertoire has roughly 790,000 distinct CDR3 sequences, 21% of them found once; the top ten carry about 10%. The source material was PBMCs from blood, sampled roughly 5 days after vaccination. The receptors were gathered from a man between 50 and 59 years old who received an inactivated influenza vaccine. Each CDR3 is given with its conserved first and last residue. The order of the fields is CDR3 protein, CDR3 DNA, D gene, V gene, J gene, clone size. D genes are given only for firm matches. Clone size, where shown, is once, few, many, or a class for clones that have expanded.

CDR3aa: CASSSLFGSGRELGETQYF
CDR3nt: TGCGCCAGCAGCTCCCTTTTCGGCAGCGGGAGGGAGTTAGGAGAGACCCAGTACTTC
d_gene: TRBD2
v_gene: TRBV5-1
j_gene: TRBJ2-5
abundance: few

CDR3aa: CSARDLPLPRGGYTF
CDR3nt: TGCAGTGCTAGAGATTTACCCCTGCCCAGGGGTGGCTACACCTTC
d_gene: -
v_gene: TRBV20-1
j_gene: TRBJ1-2
abundance: few

CDR3aa: CASSDPHGTYNEQFF
CDR3nt: TGTGCCAGCAGTGACCCTCATGGGACCTACAATGAGCAGTTCTTC
d_gene: -
v_gene: TRBV25-1
j_gene: TRBJ2-1
abundance: once

CDR3aa: CASSQGPENTEAFF
CDR3nt: TGCGCCAGCAGCCAAGGACCTGAGAACACTGAAGCTTTCTTT
d_gene: -
v_gene: TRBV4-1
j_gene: TRBJ1-1
abundance: -

CDR3aa: CASSARDSNTGELFF
CDR3nt: TGTGCCAGCAGCGCCCGGGACAGTAACACCGGGGAGCTGTTTTTT
d_gene: TRBD1
v_gene: TRBV7-9
j_gene: TRBJ2-2
abundance: few

CDR3aa: CASSGGTGNYNEQFF
CDR3nt: TGTGCCAGCAGTGGCGGGACAGGAAACTACAATGAGCAGTTCTTC
d_gene: TRBD1
v_gene: TRBV2
j_gene: TRBJ2-1
abundance: few

CDR3aa: CASSRAGVADTQYF
CDR3nt: TGTGCCAGCAGTCGGGCGGGAGTTGCAGATACGCAGTATTTT
d_gene: TRBD2
v_gene: TRBV7-2
j_gene: TRBJ2-3
abundance: -

CDR3aa: CSARDVRREAYEQYF
CDR3nt: TGCAGTGCTAGAGATGTTCGCAGGGAAGCCTACGAGCAGTACTTC
d_gene: -
v_gene: TRBV20-1
j_gene: TRBJ2-7
abundance: -

CDR3aa: CASSEGQGAGYGYTF
CDR3nt: TGTGCCAGCAGTGAGGGACAGGGGGCCGGCTATGGCTACACCTTC
d_gene: TRBD1
v_gene: TRBV6-1
j_gene: TRBJ1-2
abundance: few

CDR3aa: CASSTLLGLAASTDTQYF
CDR3nt: TGTGCCAGCAGTACTCTGCTCGGACTAGCGGCTAGCACAGATACGCAGTATTTT
d_gene: TRBD2
v_gene: TRBV28
j_gene: TRBJ2-3
abundance: few

CDR3aa: CASSYSYYGTGDNEQFF
CDR3nt: TGTGCCAGCAGTTACTCGTATTATGGGACAGGGGACAATGAGCAGTTCTTC
d_gene: TRBD1
v_gene: TRBV6-5
j_gene: TRBJ2-1
abundance: few

CDR3aa: CASSDGGGLAGGKSIQYF
CDR3nt: TGTGCCAGCAGTGATGGGGGAGGACTAGCGGGAGGGAAGAGCATTCAGTACTTC
d_gene: TRBD2
v_gene: TRBV6-1
j_gene: TRBJ2-4
abundance: few

CDR3aa: CASSEGTGLWETQYF
CDR3nt: TGTGCCAGCAGCGAGGGGACAGGCCTTTGGGAGACCCAGTACTTC
d_gene: TRBD1
v_gene: TRBV2
j_gene: TRBJ2-5
abundance: few

CDR3aa: CASSFSTGGASGANVLTF
CDR3nt: TGTGCCAGCAGCTTTTCGACAGGGGGCGCATCTGGGGCCAACGTCCTGACTTTC
d_gene: TRBD1
v_gene: TRBV11-2
j_gene: TRBJ2-6
abundance: few

CDR3aa: CASSLNSGREAKNIQYF
CDR3nt: TGCGCCAGCAGCTTGAATTCCGGGAGGGAAGCCAAAAACATTCAGTACTTC
d_gene: TRBD2
v_gene: TRBV5-1
j_gene: TRBJ2-4
abundance: few

CDR3aa: CASSLRLAGANVLTF
CDR3nt: TGTGCCAGCAGCTTGCGCCTGGCCGGGGCCAACGTCCTGACTTTC
d_gene: -
v_gene: TRBV7-6
j_gene: TRBJ2-6
abundance: -

CDR3aa: CASSQSQGYTEQYF
CDR3nt: TGTGCCAGCAGCCAATCACAGGGGTATACCGAGCAGTACTTC
d_gene: TRBD1
v_gene: TRBV3-1
j_gene: TRBJ2-7
abundance: few

CDR3aa: CASKSGQGAYNEQFF
CDR3nt: TGCGCCAGCAAGTCGGGACAGGGGGCCTACAATGAGCAGTTCTTC
d_gene: TRBD1
v_gene: TRBV5-1
j_gene: TRBJ2-1
abundance: few

CDR3aa: CASSLYRESDEQFF
CDR3nt: TGTGCCAGCAGCTTATATCGGGAAAGTGATGAGCAGTTCTTC
d_gene: -
v_gene: TRBV7-3
j_gene: TRBJ2-1
abundance: few

CDR3aa: CASSFLAGVWEQYF
CDR3nt: TGTGCCAGCAGTTTTCTAGCGGGAGTTTGGGAGCAGTACTTC
d_gene: TRBD2
v_gene: TRBV12-3/TRBV12-4
j_gene: TRBJ2-7
abundance: -

CDR3aa: CSARDSGLVVPEQYF
CDR3nt: TGCAGTGCTAGAGATAGCGGGTTGGTAGTCCCCGAGCAGTACTTC
d_gene: TRBD2
v_gene: TRBV20-1
j_gene: TRBJ2-7
abundance: -

CDR3aa: CSVRDRGLIQPQHF
CDR3nt: TGCAGTGTACGGGACAGGGGGCTCATTCAGCCCCAGCATTTT
d_gene: TRBD1
v_gene: TRBV20-1
j_gene: TRBJ1-5
abundance: -

CDR3aa: CSAQRGIHNEQFF
CDR3nt: TGCAGTGCTCAGCGGGGGATTCACAATGAGCAGTTCTTC
d_gene: TRBD2
v_gene: TRBV20-1
j_gene: TRBJ2-1
abundance: many

CDR3aa: CASSSTGSVGSPLHF
CDR3nt: TGTGCCAGCAGCTCGACAGGGAGCGTCGGGTCACCCCTCCACTTT
d_gene: TRBD1
v_gene: TRBV7-2
j_gene: TRBJ1-6
abundance: few

CDR3aa: CSAPGTSGGTDTQYF
CDR3nt: TGCAGTGCCCCGGGGACTAGCGGAGGCACAGATACGCAGTATTTT
d_gene: TRBD2
v_gene: TRBV20-1
j_gene: TRBJ2-3
abundance: few

CDR3aa: CASSSDRGAYNEQFF
CDR3nt: TGTGCCAGCAGTTCGGACAGGGGTGCCTACAATGAGCAGTTCTTC
d_gene: TRBD1
v_gene: TRBV28
j_gene: TRBJ2-1
abundance: few

CDR3aa: CASSFGITNTGELFF
CDR3nt: TGTGCCAGCAGCTTTGGGATTACGAACACCGGGGAGCTGTTTTTT
d_gene: -
v_gene: TRBV7-9
j_gene: TRBJ2-2
abundance: -

CDR3aa: CATSTRLSGGVYEQYF
CDR3nt: TGTGCCACCAGCACCCGGCTTAGCGGGGGGGTTTACGAGCAGTACTTC
d_gene: TRBD2
v_gene: TRBV15
j_gene: TRBJ2-7
abundance: few

CDR3aa: CAIRTSGSMADTQYF
CDR3nt: TGTGCCATCAGGACTAGCGGGAGCATGGCGGATACGCAGTATTTT
d_gene: TRBD2
v_gene: TRBV10-3
j_gene: TRBJ2-3
abundance: -

CDR3aa: CAISGGSTANSYNEQFF
CDR3nt: TGTGCCATCAGTGGTGGCAGCACAGCAAACTCCTACAATGAGCAGTTCTTC
d_gene: -
v_gene: TRBV10-3
j_gene: TRBJ2-1
abundance: -

CDR3aa: CATSRDRASGRELFF
CDR3nt: TGTGCCACCAGCAGAGATCGTGCTAGCGGGAGGGAGCTGTTTTTT
d_gene: TRBD2
v_gene: TRBV15
j_gene: TRBJ2-2
abundance: once

CDR3aa: CSAKTRDTQYF
CDR3nt: TGCAGTGCCAAAACCCGGGATACGCAGTATTTT
d_gene: -
v_gene: TRBV20-1
j_gene: TRBJ2-3
abundance: -

CDR3aa: CASSFRVGQTTNYEQYF
CDR3nt: TGTGCCAGCAGCTTCCGAGTAGGACAGACAACTAACTACGAGCAGTACTTC
d_gene: -
v_gene: TRBV7-9
j_gene: TRBJ2-7
abundance: few

CDR3aa: CAISAPGQGGETQYF
CDR3nt: TGTGCCATCAGTGCACCGGGACAGGGAGGAGAGACCCAGTACTTC
d_gene: TRBD1
v_gene: TRBV10-3
j_gene: TRBJ2-5
abundance: few

CDR3aa: CASTDRDRGLWSYNEQFF
CDR3nt: TGTGCCAGCACCGACCGGGACAGGGGGCTTTGGTCCTACAATGAGCAGTTCTTC
d_gene: TRBD1
v_gene: TRBV12-3/TRBV12-4
j_gene: TRBJ2-1
abundance: few

CDR3aa: CASTPRSSTDTQYF
CDR3nt: TGCGCCAGCACTCCCAGATCTAGCACAGATACGCAGTATTTT
d_gene: -
v_gene: TRBV5-1
j_gene: TRBJ2-3
abundance: -

CDR3aa: CASSYSISNAGFSEQFF
CDR3nt: TGTGCCAGCAGTTACTCGATATCTAATGCGGGATTTAGTGAGCAGTTCTTC
d_gene: -
v_gene: TRBV6-5
j_gene: TRBJ2-1
abundance: -

CDR3aa: CASTRRTGNMNTEAFF
CDR3nt: TGTGCCAGCACCCGCCGGACAGGGAACATGAACACTGAAGCTTTCTTT
d_gene: TRBD1
v_gene: TRBV6-1
j_gene: TRBJ1-1
abundance: -

CDR3aa: CASSLIHQPQHF
CDR3nt: TGTGCCAGCAGCCTGATTCATCAGCCCCAGCATTTT
d_gene: -
v_gene: TRBV12-3/TRBV12-4
j_gene: TRBJ1-5
abundance: many

CDR3aa: CASSQGRTSGGKQYF
CDR3nt: TGCGCCAGCAGCCAAGGTCGGACTAGCGGGGGCAAGCAGTACTTC
d_gene: TRBD2
v_gene: TRBV4-1
j_gene: TRBJ2-7
abundance: few

CDR3aa: CAISETDPRDTQYF
CDR3nt: TGTGCCATCAGTGAGACCGACCCGAGAGATACGCAGTATTTT
d_gene: -
v_gene: TRBV10-3
j_gene: TRBJ2-3
abundance: -

CDR3aa: CASSLTSGGKGEQFF
CDR3nt: TGTGCCAGCAGCTTAACTAGCGGGGGGAAGGGTGAGCAGTTCTTC
d_gene: TRBD2
v_gene: TRBV11-2
j_gene: TRBJ2-1
abundance: -

CDR3aa: CSARPGGHIEQFF
CDR3nt: TGCAGTGCTAGACCGGGGGGGCATATTGAGCAGTTCTTC
d_gene: TRBD2
v_gene: TRBV20-1
j_gene: TRBJ2-1
abundance: -

CDR3aa: CASSLLTGQGSYEQFF
CDR3nt: TGTGCCAGCAGCTTACTCACGGGACAGGGTTCGTATGAGCAGTTCTTC
d_gene: TRBD1
v_gene: TRBV7-2
j_gene: TRBJ2-1
abundance: many

CDR3aa: CASSQGLSENIQYF
CDR3nt: TGTGCCAGCAGTCAAGGATTGTCGGAAAACATTCAGTACTTC
d_gene: -
v_gene: TRBV11-2
j_gene: TRBJ2-4
abundance: -

CDR3aa: CASSELRGTSSHEQYF
CDR3nt: TGTGCCAGCAGTGAACTACGTGGGACTAGCTCCCACGAGCAGTACTTC
d_gene: TRBD2
v_gene: TRBV6-1
j_gene: TRBJ2-7
abundance: many

CDR3aa: CSARDRGRPIYNEQFF
CDR3nt: TGCAGTGCTAGAGATCGAGGGAGGCCGATATACAATGAGCAGTTCTTC
d_gene: -
v_gene: TRBV20-1
j_gene: TRBJ2-1
abundance: few

CDR3aa: CSARDPGYAANTGELFF
CDR3nt: TGCAGTGCTAGAGATCCCGGATATGCCGCGAACACCGGGGAGCTGTTTTTT
d_gene: -
v_gene: TRBV20-1
j_gene: TRBJ2-2
abundance: -

CDR3aa: CASSPGPSNSPLHF
CDR3nt: TGTGCCAGCAGCCCTGGGCCTTCGAATTCACCCCTCCACTTT
d_gene: -
v_gene: TRBV12-3/TRBV12-4
j_gene: TRBJ1-6
abundance: -

CDR3aa: CASTLGRASSYEQYF
CDR3nt: TGTGCCAGCACCTTGGGCAGGGCGAGCTCCTACGAGCAGTACTTC
d_gene: -
v_gene: TRBV5-5
j_gene: TRBJ2-7
abundance: -

CDR3aa: CASSPAGATPYNEQFF
CDR3nt: TGCGCCAGCAGCCCGGCGGGAGCGACCCCATACAATGAGCAGTTCTTC
d_gene: TRBD2
v_gene: TRBV5-1
j_gene: TRBJ2-1
abundance: few